The sequence of this T cell receptor (beta chain) was determined in a study of technical replicates of blood from a few donors. The CDR3 is made up of 18 amino acids. Trimming at V came to 1 base and at J to 2 bases, leaving 11 bases not matched to a gene. From germline, CDR1 is SGHVS and CDR2 FQNEAQ. Sequenced by immunoSEQ multiplex PCR; TCRdb stores in-frame clones only, minus some. The table has about 54,000 clones, 90% to 95% seen once. This TCR derives from a human donor in good health. The chain combines TRBV7-8 with TRBJ2-7; 10 bases line up with TRBD2. Material: T cells isolated from PBMCs. CDR3 coding DNA: TGTGCCAGCAGCTTAGTGGGTAGCGGGAGGTTGGGGGCCTACGAGCAGTACTTC. Amino acid sequence: CASSLVGSGRLGAYEQYF.